This TCR beta chain appears in the sequencing data of a study of blood T cell repertoires in COVID-19. For the study at large: Donors in the United States, Italy and Spain gave samples during acute or convalescent COVID-19. T cells, B-cell-depleted T cells, or PBMCs provided the cDNA or gDNA that served as material.

Per the original methods: Amplification from reference gene primers served as the basis for estimated nucleated cell counts. Method: immunoSEQ multiplex PCR; TCRdb's copy keeps in-frame clones and lacks some. Clone size and the V and J calls come from that table; the DNA yielded D and trimming. The table shows 150,000 to 200,000 clones, with 88% occurring only once. CDR3 size: 16 residues. The germline V gene encodes CDR1 MRHNA and CDR2 SNTAGT. Trimming left V 0 bases short and J 1 base short, with 13 bases between. The receptor's source is a human donor in a cohort sampled during active COVID-19. V and J are TRBV6-4 and TRBJ2-7; D is perhaps TRBD1 (6 bases). What was sequenced was peripheral blood. Here the CDR3 DNA reads TGTGCCAGCAGTGACTCTGTAAGGGACAAGTCCTACGAGCAGTACTTC. Amino acids: CASSDSVRDKSYEQYF.